The clone carrying this TCR beta chain was observed many times. The sample belongs to a study of T cells in Graves' hyperthyroidism and ophthalmopathy. The source material, RNA transcripts, was used to amplify TCR beta CDR3 regions. First-round RT-PCR targeting the TCR CDR3 was performed with the HTBI primer set. TCRdb reprocessed the multiplex PCR reads with MiXCR, giving one entry per CDR3 protein. Of more than 500,000 distinct CDR3 sequences in the sample, approximately 14% were seen once. Trimming took 3 bases from V and 6 from J, leaving 17 bases between them. This CDR3 is built from 16 residues.

The chain recombines TRBV12-3 or TRBV12-4 with TRBJ2-2; D may correspond to TRBD1 or TRBD2 (5 bases each). This clonotype originated in a woman between 40 and 50 years old with Graves' ophthalmopathy. Sequencing was performed on blood. CDR3 sequence: CASSLSQRGTAGELFF. Here the CDR3 DNA reads TGTGCCAGCAGTTTGTCACAGAGGGGTACCGCCGGGGAGCTGTTTTTT.